One sample yielded the 11 T cell receptor beta chains listed below, sequenced in a study of T cell responses to AZD1222 COVID-19 vaccine. TCRdb's table, derived via immunoSEQ multiplex PCR, lists solely in-frame clones and lacks some. The repertoire consists of around 130,000 clones, with about 90% occurring once and the leading ten covering 7.5% to 8%. The source was peripheral blood, collected on day 0 of AZD1222 vaccination. These receptors were obtained from an adult in good health.

This chain joins TRBV6-2 or TRBV6-3 and TRBJ2-3; D unresolved. The germline V gene encodes CDR1 MNHEY and CDR2 SVGEGT. Trimming took 2 bases from V and 0 from J, leaving 12 bases between them. The CDR3 runs 16 residues. CDR3 bases: TGTGCCAGCAGTTACGGAAGTGCCAGGAGCACAGATACGCAGTATTTT. This codes for CASSYGSARSTDTQYF.

The CDR3: CASSTPPSYEQYF. The CDR3 DNA reads as TGTGCCAGCAGCACCCCCCCCAGTTACGAGCAGTACTTC. The J gene is TRBJ2-7, the V gene TRBV11-2; D is unclear. CDR1 is SGHAT and CDR2 is FQNNGV in the germline V gene. The V and J ends lost 5 bases and 4 bases respectively, with 12 bases between them. The CDR3 has 13 residues. Combining the CDR3 with reference TRBV11-2 and TRBJ2-7 gives the whole variable domain EAGVAQSPRYKIIEKRQSVAFWCNPISGHATLYWYQQILGQGPKLLIQFQNNGVVDDSQLPKDRFSAERLKGVDSTLKIQPAKLEDSAVYLCASSTPPSYEQYFGPGTRLTVT.

This clone has just a few counts. The chain employs TRBV7-3 and TRBJ1-2; perhaps TRBD1 as D (6 bases). Trimming shortened V by 5 bases and J by 4 bases, and 11 bases separated the two germline ends. The CDR3 totals 13 residues. Germline V CDR1 and CDR2: SGHTA, FQGTGA. CDR3 sequence reads: CASSPRGFYGYTF. The CDR3 DNA follows: TGTGCCAGCAGCCCCAGGGGATTCTATGGCTACACCTTC.

The chain couples TRBV19 to TRBJ2-2; D possibly uses TRBD1 or TRBD2 (6 bases each). CDR3 length: 15 amino acids. CDR1 LNHDA and CDR2 SQIVND come from the germline V gene (reference sequence). Trimming cost V 9 bases and J 4 bases, with 18 bases left between them. The CDR3 is CASEGGMGTTGELFF. DNA of the CDR3: TGTGCCAGCGAGGGGGGTATGGGCACCACCGGGGAGCTGTTTTTT.

This rearrangement joins TRBV4-3 to TRBJ1-6; perhaps TRBD1 as D (6 bases). CDR1 LGHNA and CDR2 YSLEER come from the germline V gene. CDR3 size: 17 residues. V was cut by 9 bases and J by 0 bases, with 18 bases left in between. The CDR3 sequence is CASLGGGPSSYNSPLHF. For the CDR3, the DNA is TGCGCCAGTTTAGGGGGGGGACCAAGCTCCTATAATTCACCCCTCCACTTT.

The V gene is TRBV28, the J gene TRBJ1-2, with D maybe TRBD1 (5 bases). Per the germline V gene, CDR1 is MDHEN and CDR2 is SYDVKM. V was shortened by 5 bases and J by 8 bases, with 12 bases between the two germline ends. This CDR3 region has 12 residues. CDR3 residues: CASSENEGGYTF. CDR3 sequence (DNA): TGTGCCAGCAGTGAAAATGAGGGGGGCTACACCTTC.

The chain couples TRBV19 to TRBJ2-5; perhaps TRBD2 as D (5 bases). The CDR3 has 14 residues. Germline V gives CDR1 LNHDA, CDR2 SQIVND (reference sequence). V lost 3 bases and J lost 7, with 15 bases in between. The CDR3 DNA follows: TGTGCCAGTAGTATGGGTACCCACCGGGGGACCCAGTACTTC. This codes for CASSMGTHRGTQYF.

The rearrangement uses TRBV5-1 and TRBJ2-2; D possibly uses TRBD1 or TRBD2 (5 bases each). V dropped 0 bases and J dropped 5 bases, with 11 bases sitting between them. The CDR3 sequence is 15 residues long. Germline CDR1 is SGHRS and CDR2 is YFSETQ. CDR3 DNA sequence: TGCGCCAGCAGCTTGGCCGGGACGGGGACCGGGGAGCTGTTTTTT. Amino acids: CASSLAGTGTGELFF. Drawing the rest from reference TRBV5-1 and TRBJ2-2, the complete variable domain is KAGVTQTPRYLIKTRGQQVTLSCSPISGHRSVSWYQQTPGQGLQFLFEYFSETQRNKGNFPGRFSGRQFSNSRSEMNVSTLELGDSALYLCASSLAGTGTGELFFGEGSRLTVL.

V usage is TRBV2 and J usage is TRBJ2-1; 8 nucleotides agree with TRBD1. The germline V gene has CDR1 SNHLY and CDR2 FYNNEI. The CDR3 totals 14 residues. Trimming took 3 bases from V and 7 from J; bases not matched to a gene: 5. The chain's CDR3 is CASSEGQAWNEQFF. CDR3 DNA sequence: TGTGCCAGCAGTGAGGGACAGGCGTGGAATGAGCAGTTCTTC.

J is TRBJ1-1 and V is TRBV12-3 or TRBV12-4; possible D gene TRBD1, 5 bases. Trimming pared 8 bases from V and 4 bases from J, leaving 14 bases between. The CDR3 has 13 amino acids. CDR3 amino acids: CASGGRTGTEAFF. The CDR3, as DNA: TGTGCCAGCGGGGGACGGACGGGCACTGAAGCTTTCTTT.

Remarks on this clone: This specimen includes other DNA sequences encoding the same CDR3. The V and J genes are TRBV5-1 and TRBJ1-3; D might be TRBD1 (6 bases). The CDR3 is made up of 15 amino acids. Trimming shortened V by 3 bases and J by 0 bases, and 10 bases separated the two germline ends. The V gene's germline CDR1 is SGHRS and CDR2 YFSETQ. The CDR3 region is CASSSTGNSGNTIYF. CDR3 bases: TGCGCCAGCAGCTCCACAGGGAACTCTGGAAACACCATATATTTT. Full variable domain (missing parts from reference TRBV5-1 and TRBJ1-3): KAGVTQTPRYLIKTRGQQVTLSCSPISGHRSVSWYQQTPGQGLQFLFEYFSETQRNKGNFPGRFSGRQFSNSRSEMNVSTLELGDSALYLCASSSTGNSGNTIYFGEGSWLTVV.